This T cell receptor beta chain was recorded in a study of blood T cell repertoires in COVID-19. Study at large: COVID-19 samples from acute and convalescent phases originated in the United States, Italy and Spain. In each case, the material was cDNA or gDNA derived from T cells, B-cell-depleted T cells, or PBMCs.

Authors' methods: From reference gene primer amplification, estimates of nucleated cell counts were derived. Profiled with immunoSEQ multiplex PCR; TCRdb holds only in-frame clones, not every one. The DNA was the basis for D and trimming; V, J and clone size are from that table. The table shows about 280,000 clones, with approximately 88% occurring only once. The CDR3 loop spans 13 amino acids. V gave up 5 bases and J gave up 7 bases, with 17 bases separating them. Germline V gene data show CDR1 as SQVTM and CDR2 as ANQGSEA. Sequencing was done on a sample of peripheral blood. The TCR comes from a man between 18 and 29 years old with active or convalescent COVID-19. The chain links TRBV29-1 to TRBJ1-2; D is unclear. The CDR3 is CSVLAEELAGYTF. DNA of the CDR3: TGCAGCGTTCTAGCGGAGGAACTGGCTGGCTACACCTTC.